The sequence of this T cell receptor beta chain was determined in a study of OX40 agonist ivuxolimab in advanced cancers. Sequencing was performed with immunoSEQ multiplex PCR; in TCRdb, only in-frame clones are kept and a portion is missing. The table has around 58,000 clones, about 90% seen once; the top ten hold about an eighth. The sequence came from an adult with an advanced solid tumor such as melanoma, head and neck, liver or kidney cancer. The sample here was CD4+ or CD8+ T cells sorted from blood, taken in a trial of the OX40 agonist ivuxolimab.

CDR3 protein: CASGYAGTVNYGYTF. The CDR3 nucleotides read TGTGCCAGCGGCTACGCCGGGACAGTAAACTATGGCTACACCTTC. The chain combines TRBV2 with TRBJ1-2; 7 bases fit TRBD1. V lost 8 bases to trimming and J lost 2 bases; unmatched junction nucleotides: 11. The V gene's germline CDR1 is SNHLY and CDR2 FYNNEI. The CDR3 has 15 residues.